These T cell receptor beta chains were read from a single sample in a study of T cells in lung cancer brain metastases. Measured with immunoSEQ multiplex PCR; TCRdb has only the in-frame clones, and not every one. The sample includes approximately 5,000 clones, approximately 85% seen only once; the top ten take 2.4%. The sequencing input was tumor tissue from the primary lung tumor. The receptors were sampled from a man aged 45 to 65 with non-small cell lung cancer. The CDR3 runs from the conserved cysteine through the conserved F or W. A D gene is named only where the DNA matches it firmly. Some rows have no size entry. The others give once, few or many, or a class for an expanded clone.

clone size: .; V gene: TRBV4-2; J gene: TRBJ2-7; D gene: .; CDR3 DNA: TGTGCCAGCAGCCAAGATTCCAGGGACTACGAGCAGTACTTC; CDR3 protein: CASSQDSRDYEQYF
clone size: .; V gene: TRBV2; J gene: TRBJ2-7; D gene: TRBD1; CDR3 DNA: TGTGCCAGCAGTGTTGGACAGGGGTACGAGCAGTACTTC; CDR3 protein: CASSVGQGYEQYF
clone size: .; V gene: TRBV5-4; J gene: TRBJ2-5; D gene: .; CDR3 DNA: TGTGCCAGCAGCGGCTTCGAGGGAGAGGGGACCCAGTACTTC; CDR3 protein: CASSGFEGEGTQYF
clone size: once; V gene: TRBV29-1; J gene: TRBJ1-5; D gene: .; CDR3 DNA: TGCAGCGTCGCAGACGGTAGCAATCAGCCCCAGCATTTT; CDR3 protein: CSVADGSNQPQHF
clone size: .; V gene: TRBV7-9; J gene: TRBJ2-1; D gene: .; CDR3 DNA: TGTGCCAGCAGCTTAGAACTAGCCAATGAGCAGTTCTTC; CDR3 protein: CASSLELANEQFF
clone size: .; V gene: TRBV6-6; J gene: TRBJ1-2; D gene: TRBD1; CDR3 DNA: TGTGCCAGCAGTTGGTCGACAGGGGGCTTGGGCTACACCTTC; CDR3 protein: CASSWSTGGLGYTF
clone size: .; V gene: TRBV6-1; J gene: TRBJ2-7; D gene: .; CDR3 DNA: TGTGCCAGCGGAGAGGGACGGGGTTACGAGCAGTACTTC; CDR3 protein: CASGEGRGYEQYF
clone size: few; V gene: TRBV5-1; J gene: TRBJ2-7; D gene: TRBD2; CDR3 DNA: TGCGCCAGTCAGTCTAGCGGAAACTACGAGCAGTACTTC; CDR3 protein: CASQSSGNYEQYF
clone size: few; V gene: TRBV7-2; J gene: TRBJ2-1; D gene: .; CDR3 DNA: TGTGCCAGCAGCTTAGGGCTAGCGTCATGGAATGAGCAGTTCTTC; CDR3 protein: CASSLGLASWNEQFF
clone size: .; V gene: TRBV27; J gene: TRBJ1-4; D gene: .; CDR3 DNA: TGTGCCAGCAAAGTGGCAGGAGATGAAAAGGGACTGTTTTTT; CDR3 protein: CASKVAGDEKGLFF
clone size: few; V gene: TRBV5-4; J gene: TRBJ2-5; D gene: .; CDR3 DNA: TGTGCCAGCAGCTTGGACTCGGATCAAGAGACCCAGTACTTC; CDR3 protein: CASSLDSDQETQYF
clone size: .; V gene: TRBV5-6; J gene: TRBJ2-5; D gene: TRBD2; CDR3 DNA: TGTGCCAGCAGCAGCCTAGCGGGAGAGTCAGAGACCCAGTACTTC; CDR3 protein: CASSSLAGESETQYF
clone size: .; V gene: TRBV13; J gene: TRBJ2-5; D gene: TRBD1; CDR3 DNA: TGTACCAGCAGCTTAGCCGGTACCGGGACAGGGAGGTTTCAGGGAGAGACCCAGTACTTC; CDR3 protein: CTSSLAGTGTGRFQGETQYF
clone size: .; V gene: TRBV6-4; J gene: TRBJ1-1; D gene: .; CDR3 DNA: TGTGCCAGCAGTCAGGGGACGGGCACTGAAGCTTTCTTT; CDR3 protein: CASSQGTGTEAFF
clone size: .; V gene: TRBV20-1; J gene: TRBJ1-2; D gene: .; CDR3 DNA: TGCAGTGCTAACGGGGACTATGGCTACACCTTC; CDR3 protein: CSANGDYGYTF
clone size: .; V gene: TRBV9; J gene: TRBJ2-7; D gene: TRBD1; CDR3 DNA: TGTGCCAGCAGCTTCGGACAGGGAGGCGAGCAGTACTTC; CDR3 protein: CASSFGQGGEQYF
clone size: .; V gene: TRBV9; J gene: TRBJ2-4; D gene: TRBD2; CDR3 DNA: TGTGCCAGCAGCGTAGTCGGGGGGGCGGCCAAAAACATTCAGTACTTC; CDR3 protein: CASSVVGGAAKNIQYF
clone size: .; V gene: TRBV30; J gene: TRBJ2-3; D gene: TRBD2; CDR3 DNA: TGTGCCTCACCATTAGCGGGGACCATAGATACGCAGTATTTT; CDR3 protein: CASPLAGTIDTQYF
clone size: .; V gene: TRBV29-1; J gene: TRBJ1-1; D gene: .; CDR3 DNA: TGCAGCGTTGAAGGGGCCAGATCGAACACTGAAGCTTTCTTT; CDR3 protein: CSVEGARSNTEAFF
clone size: .; V gene: TRBV6-5; J gene: TRBJ1-6; D gene: .; CDR3 DNA: TGTGCCAGCAGTTTAAACCTACCCGATAATTCACCCCTCCACTTT; CDR3 protein: CASSLNLPDNSPLHF
clone size: .; V gene: TRBV6-5; J gene: TRBJ1-4; D gene: .; CDR3 DNA: TGTGCCAGCAGTTCAGGGCTGGACGGTGAAAAACTGTTTTTT; CDR3 protein: CASSSGLDGEKLFF
clone size: .; V gene: TRBV11-2; J gene: TRBJ2-3; D gene: TRBD2; CDR3 DNA: TGTGCCAGCAGCTTGGGGGGGAGCACAGATACGCAGTATTTT; CDR3 protein: CASSLGGSTDTQYF
clone size: .; V gene: TRBV9; J gene: TRBJ1-5; D gene: .; CDR3 DNA: TGTGCCAGCAGCCCCCGGCCAGTGGGTCAGCCCCAGCATTTT; CDR3 protein: CASSPRPVGQPQHF
clone size: .; V gene: TRBV6-5; J gene: TRBJ1-1; D gene: .; CDR3 DNA: TGTGCCAGCAGTTATAGGGGGGCAGGGACCAACACTGAAGCTTTCTTT; CDR3 protein: CASSYRGAGTNTEAFF
clone size: .; V gene: TRBV7-3; J gene: TRBJ1-2; D gene: TRBD1; CDR3 DNA: TGTGCCAGCAGCTCGACCTCAGGGGGCGGAAATGGCTACACCTTC; CDR3 protein: CASSSTSGGGNGYTF
clone size: .; V gene: TRBV6-6; J gene: TRBJ1-3; D gene: .; CDR3 DNA: TGTGCCAGCAGTCCCATGGGTCCCAAGGGGGGGAACACCATATATTTT; CDR3 protein: CASSPMGPKGGNTIYF
clone size: .; V gene: TRBV13; J gene: TRBJ2-7; D gene: .; CDR3 DNA: TGTGCCAGCAGCTTAAGTGCCTACTCCTACGAGCAGTACTTC; CDR3 protein: CASSLSAYSYEQYF
clone size: .; V gene: TRBV10-1; J gene: TRBJ1-5; D gene: .; CDR3 DNA: TGCGCCAGCAGTGAAGGTGGGGAGGGTCAGCCCCAGCATTTT; CDR3 protein: CASSEGGEGQPQHF
clone size: .; V gene: TRBV7-9; J gene: TRBJ2-1; D gene: .; CDR3 DNA: TGTGCCAGCAGCCCCACTGGGGGTCTTGAGCAGTTCTTC; CDR3 protein: CASSPTGGLEQFF
clone size: .; V gene: TRBV27; J gene: TRBJ1-1; D gene: .; CDR3 DNA: TGTGCCACCAACCCCTGGGGGGGACGGAGGAACACTGAAGCTTTCTTT; CDR3 protein: CATNPWGGRRNTEAFF
clone size: .; V gene: TRBV21-1; J gene: TRBJ1-5; D gene: .; CDR3 DNA: TGTGCCAGCAGCACCCGGACAGGGAATCAGCCCCAGCATTTT; CDR3 protein: CASSTRTGNQPQHF
clone size: .; V gene: TRBV6-1; J gene: TRBJ2-7; D gene: .; CDR3 DNA: TGTGCCAGCAATAAAGGAGGGCTGGGCTACGAGCAGTACTTC; CDR3 protein: CASNKGGLGYEQYF
clone size: .; V gene: TRBV5-1; J gene: TRBJ2-2; D gene: TRBD2; CDR3 DNA: TGCGCCAGCAGCTCCCTAGCGGGGGACACCGGGGAGCTGTTTTTT; CDR3 protein: CASSSLAGDTGELFF
clone size: once; V gene: TRBV6-6; J gene: TRBJ1-1; D gene: .; CDR3 DNA: TGTGCCAGCACGGTACAGGGCCCTATGAACACTGAAGCTTTCTTT; CDR3 protein: CASTVQGPMNTEAFF
clone size: .; V gene: TRBV28; J gene: TRBJ1-1; D gene: TRBD1; CDR3 DNA: TGTGCCAGCAGGAACCGGGACAGGGGATCAAACACTGAAGCTTTCTTT; CDR3 protein: CASRNRDRGSNTEAFF
clone size: .; V gene: TRBV5-1; J gene: TRBJ1-2; D gene: .; CDR3 DNA: TGCGCCAGCAGCAATGGTCCAGGGTCGAGTGATGGCTACACCTTC; CDR3 protein: CASSNGPGSSDGYTF
clone size: .; V gene: TRBV10-3; J gene: TRBJ1-1; D gene: .; CDR3 DNA: TGTGCCATCAGTGAGTCGGGGTTTTCGAACGCTGAAGCTTTCTTT; CDR3 protein: CAISESGFSNAEAFF